This is a list of T cell receptor beta chains from one sample in a study of cytomegalovirus exposure and HLA in healthy donors. Sequenced by immunoSEQ multiplex PCR; TCRdb stores in-frame clones only, minus some. The sample lists tens of thousands of clones; roughly four fifths were seen once. The sequenced material came from PBMCs. These receptors all stem from a man younger than 40 in good health and CMV-seronegative. Each CDR3 is given with its conserved first and last residue. A D gene is named only where the DNA matches it firmly. Size is stated for part of the rows, as once, few or many counts, or as a class when the clone is expanded.

size	J	D	V	CDR3	DNA
.	TRBJ2-7	.	TRBV28	CASSHPRNSSSYEQYF	TGTGCCAGCAGTCACCCCCGTAACTCAAGCTCCTACGAGCAGTACTTC
.	TRBJ1-1	TRBD1	TRBV19	CASSLRTGTLNTEAFF	TGTGCCAGTAGCCTCCGGACAGGAACTTTGAACACTGAAGCTTTCTTT
.	TRBJ2-4	.	TRBV7-8	CASSPESREYF	TGTGCCAGCAGCCCAGAAAGCCGGGAGTACTTC
.	TRBJ2-6	TRBD2	TRBV7-9	CASSLLAGQGPGANVLTF	TGTGCCAGCAGCCTGTTAGCGGGTCAGGGACCTGGGGCCAACGTCCTGACTTTC
.	TRBJ2-7	TRBD2	TRBV13	CASSLGTSGAIPYEQYF	TGTGCCAGCAGCCTCGGGACTAGCGGGGCCATTCCCTACGAGCAGTACTTC
once	TRBJ2-1	.	TRBV19	CASGANEQFF	TGTGCCAGTGGGGCCAATGAGCAGTTCTTC
once	TRBJ2-7	.	TRBV7-2	CASSKSGTLSYEQYF	TGTGCCAGCAGCAAATCCGGGACACTCTCCTACGAGCAGTACTTC
.	TRBJ2-7	TRBD2	TRBV10-3	CAIRGLAGEGEQYF	TGTGCCATCAGGGGACTAGCGGGAGAGGGCGAGCAGTACTTC
.	TRBJ2-7	TRBD1	TRBV6-6	CASSYIGQDEQYF	TGTGCCAGCAGCTACATTGGACAGGACGAGCAGTACTTC
.	TRBJ2-1	.	TRBV6-1	CASSVHSRTDDNEQFF	TGTGCCAGCAGTGTCCACTCAAGGACAGATGACAATGAGCAGTTCTTC
.	TRBJ2-3	TRBD2	TRBV5-1	CASKGLVTDTQYF	TGCGCCAGCAAAGGACTAGTAACAGATACGCAGTATTTT
.	TRBJ1-4	TRBD1	TRBV19	CASSPGQYNEKLFF	TGTGCCAGTAGTCCGGGACAGTACAATGAAAAACTGTTTTTT
few	TRBJ2-7	TRBD1	TRBV4-1	CASSQEFGQGYEQYF	TGCGCCAGCAGCCAAGAATTCGGACAGGGCTACGAGCAGTACTTC
.	TRBJ2-1	.	TRBV9	CASSVAPSKPYNEQFF	TGTGCCAGCAGCGTAGCCCCTTCCAAGCCCTACAATGAGCAGTTCTTC
.	TRBJ2-7	.	TRBV5-1	CASSFETSDSYEQYF	TGCGCCAGCAGCTTCGAGACATCGGACTCCTACGAGCAGTACTTC
.	TRBJ1-1	TRBD1	TRBV9	CASSPTDRGAAEAFF	TGTGCCAGCAGCCCAACCGACAGGGGAGCAGCTGAAGCTTTCTTT
.	TRBJ2-5	.	TRBV4-3	CASSQDGGETQYF	TGCGCCAGCAGCCAAGATGGCGGAGAGACCCAGTACTTC
.	TRBJ1-1	TRBD1	TRBV10-3	CAIRMDREENTEAFF	TGTGCCATCAGAATGGACAGGGAGGAAAACACTGAAGCTTTCTTT
.	TRBJ2-7	.	TRBV5-6	CASSLEFRSAYEQYF	TGTGCCAGCAGCTTGGAATTCCGGTCCGCCTACGAGCAGTACTTC
.	TRBJ1-1	.	TRBV28	CASSPRQGTEAFF	TGTGCCAGCAGTCCCCGTCAGGGGACTGAAGCTTTCTTT
.	TRBJ1-1	TRBD1	TRBV6-5	CASSAQGTEAFF	TGTGCCAGCAGCGCACAGGGGACTGAAGCTTTCTTT
.	TRBJ2-7	TRBD2	TRBV4-1	CASSQVTSGRYEQYF	TGCGCCAGCAGCCAAGTTACTAGCGGCAGATACGAGCAGTACTTC